The 18 T cell receptor beta chains presented below share a single source sample, sequenced in a study of T-cell reconstitution after alpha-beta-depleted transplantation in children. TCRbeta library construction was performed incorporating unique molecular identifiers. TCRdb processed the PCR reads anew with MiXCR; each CDR3 protein has one entry. The sample records roughly 590,000 distinct CDR3 sequences, around 17% being singletons. Sample: PBMCs from the stem cell graft donor, taken from the stem cell graft. The receptors stem from a human donor who donated a stem cell graft to a child with acute myeloid leukemia.

Ten or more counts support this clonotype. The chain combines TRBV29-1 with TRBJ2-1, with a tentative D call TRBD2 (5 bases). Germline V lookup: CDR1 SQVTM, CDR2 ANQGSEA. Trimming removed 5 bases from V and 0 bases from J, with 8 bases in between. The CDR3 contains 13 residues. DNA for the CDR3: TGCAGCGTTCTGGACTCCTCCTACAATGAGCAGTTCTTC. Protein sequence: CSVLDSSYNEQFF.

This clonotype was seen many times. This chain uses TRBV7-9 with TRBJ1-2, with D maybe TRBD1 (6 bases). Germline CDR1 and CDR2: SEHNR and FQNEAQ (reference sequence). Trimming shortened V by 3 bases and J by 4 bases, and 9 bases separated the two germline ends. The CDR3 runs to 13 residues. The CDR3 is CASSFQGSYGYTF. The CDR3 bases are TGTGCCAGCAGCTTCCAGGGGAGCTATGGCTACACCTTC. The whole variable domain, remainder taken from reference TRBV7-9 and TRBJ1-2, is DTGVSQNPRHKITKRGQNVTFRCDPISEHNRLYWYRQTLGQGPEFLTYFQNEAQLEKSRLLSDRFSAERPKGSFSTLEIQRTEQGDSAMYLCASSFQGSYGYTFGSGTRLTVV.

Details on this clonotype: A much bigger clone sits one base away, suggesting this may be a read error. The gene calls are TRBV7-2 and TRBJ1-4; D remains unclear. Germline CDR1 is SGHTA and CDR2 is FQGNSA. The CDR3 spans 16 residues. The CDR3 DNA follows: TGTGACAGCAGCCTAAGCCCCGTAGGGACTAATGAAAAACTGTTTTTT. Residues: CDSSLSPVGTNEKLFF. The full variable domain, completed using reference TRBV7-2 and TRBJ1-4, is GAGVSQSPSNKVTEKGKDVELRCDPISGHTALYWYRQSLGQGLEFLIYFQGNSAPDKSGLPSDRFSAERTGGSVSTLTIQRTQQEDSAVYLCDSSLSPVGTNEKLFFGSGTQLSVL.

This clonotype was detected ten times or more. V and J are TRBV12-3 or TRBV12-4 and TRBJ1-5; 10 nucleotides agree with TRBD1. The CDR3 has 16 residues. The J segment lost 6 bases and the V segment lost 5 bases, leaving 10 bases of the junction unmatched. The DNA for the CDR3 is TGTGCCAGCAGTCCCCAGGGGACAGGGGTGGGTCAGCCCCAGCATTTT. It translates to CASSPQGTGVGQPQHF.

This clonotype has at least ten counts. The CDR3 sequence: CAGSRGHKNETQYF. CDR3 in DNA: TGTGCCGGCAGTCGGGGACACAAGAACGAGACCCAGTACTTC. This rearrangement joins TRBV19 to TRBJ2-5; a weak D match, TRBD1 (6 bases). Germline V gene lookup returns CDR1 LNHDA and CDR2 SQIVND (reference sequence). This CDR3 contains 14 residues. Trimming stripped 11 bases from V and 5 bases from J, with 21 bases between.

This clonotype occurred a few times. The gene calls are TRBV28 and TRBJ1-6, with TRBD1 as a possible D gene (6 bases). Trimming took 8 bases from V and 4 from J, leaving 12 bases between them. The CDR3 runs 14 residues. Per germline, CDR1 MDHEN and CDR2 SYDVKM. The CDR3 DNA reads as TGTGCCAGCGCCGGACAGAGATATAATTCACCCCTCCACTTT. Its translation: CASAGQRYNSPLHF. The full variable domain, completed using reference TRBV28 and TRBJ1-6, is DVKVTQSSRYLVKRTGEKVFLECVQDMDHENMFWYRQDPGLGLRLIYFSYDVKMKEKGDIPEGYSVSREKKERFSLILESASTNQTSMYLCASAGQRYNSPLHFGNGTRLTVT.

The table lists this clonotype with many counts. V usage is TRBV20-1 and J usage is TRBJ2-3; tentatively, D is TRBD2 (6 bases). Trimming stripped 1 base from V and 2 bases from J, with 13 bases between. Germline CDR1 reads DFQATT; CDR2 reads SNEGSKA (reference sequence). This CDR3 comprises 15 residues. Here the CDR3 reads CSARGGGVNTDTQYF. The CDR3 DNA reads as TGCAGTGCTAGAGGGGGCGGGGTCAACACAGATACGCAGTATTTT.

This clonotype was detected only a few times. This chain joins TRBV7-9 and TRBJ2-5; D is perhaps TRBD2 (5 bases). CDR3 size: 14 residues. Per germline, CDR1 SEHNR and CDR2 FQNEAQ (reference sequence). V shed 3 bases and J shed 4 bases, with 12 bases lying between them. CDR3 bases: TGTGCCAGCAGCTTCGGGATTGTGAGAGAGACCCAGTACTTC. The encoded protein is CASSFGIVRETQYF.

The genes are TRBV20-1 and TRBJ1-1; 8 nucleotides align to TRBD1. Germline V gene lookup returns CDR1 DFQATT and CDR2 SNEGSKA (reference sequence). The CDR3 length is 15 residues. The trim removed 3 bases at V and 5 bases at J, leaving 11 bases unmatched. CDR3 bases: TGCAGTGCTAGGCGACCCGGGACAGGAGGGACTGAAGCTTTCTTT. Translating it yields CSARRPGTGGTEAFF.

At least ten counts were recorded for this clonotype. V is TRBV20-1 and J is TRBJ1-6; D might be TRBD1 (6 bases). V lost 5 bases, J lost 4 bases, and 15 bases lay in between. This CDR3 contains 15 residues. CDR1 is DFQATT and CDR2 is SNEGSKA in the germline V gene (reference sequence). This CDR3 is CSARIRDTYNSPLHF. The CDR3 bases are TGCAGTGCTCGAATTCGGGACACATATAATTCACCCCTCCACTTT.

This clonotype was seen at least ten times. The chain joins TRBV6-5 to TRBJ2-5, with D unclear. CDR1 and CDR2 (germline): MNHEY, SVGAGI. The CDR3 has 12 residues. Trimming took off 11 bases at V and 3 bases at J, with 13 bases between the two ends. CDR3 DNA: TGTGCCGCAGGTCCGGCCAAAGAGACCCAGTACTTC. Amino acids: CAAGPAKETQYF.

This clonotype was seen repeatedly, ten times or more. V is TRBV10-3 and J is TRBJ2-3; 12 bases are shared with TRBD2. Germline-derived CDR1 and CDR2 are ENHRY and SYGVKD. The CDR3 length is 15 residues. J was trimmed by 5 bases and V by 8 bases; bases with no gene match: 8. The CDR3 sequence: CAIQEPGLAGDTQYF. CDR3 coding DNA: TGTGCCATCCAAGAACCGGGACTAGCGGGAGATACGCAGTATTTT.

In its sample, this clonotype was seen once. The genes are TRBV7-9 and TRBJ2-5, with D uncertain. The germline CDR1 and CDR2 sequences are SEHNR and FQNEAQ (reference sequence). The CDR3 length is 14 residues. V was cut by 1 base and J by 5 bases, with 11 bases left in between. The CDR3 is CASSLGSVMETQYF. For the CDR3, the DNA is TGTGCCAGCAGCTTAGGATCAGTAATGGAGACCCAGTACTTC.

This clonotype has ten or more counts. This chain uses TRBV10-3 with TRBJ2-7, with 7 bases matching TRBD1. Germline CDR1 reads ENHRY; CDR2 reads SYGVKD. V shed 6 bases and J 3 bases; nucleotides not matched to a gene: 8. The CDR3 spans 14 residues. The CDR3 loop reads CAISPRGKDYEQYV. CDR3 bases: TGTGCCATCAGCCCCAGGGGGAAGGACTACGAGCAGTACGTC.

A few counts support this clonotype. The chain couples TRBV5-1 to TRBJ1-5; D perhaps matches TRBD1 (5 bases). CDR3 length: 15 amino acids. Trimming left V 0 bases short and J 5 bases short, with 12 bases between. The germline V gene encodes CDR1 SGHRS and CDR2 YFSETQ. The CDR3 nucleotides read TGCGCCAGCAGCTTGGAACCAGGGAATGATCAGCCCCAGCATTTT. It is translated as CASSLEPGNDQPQHF. The whole variable domain, remainder taken from reference TRBV5-1 and TRBJ1-5, is KAGVTQTPRYLIKTRGQQVTLSCSPISGHRSVSWYQQTPGQGLQFLFEYFSETQRNKGNFPGRFSGRQFSNSRSEMNVSTLELGDSALYLCASSLEPGNDQPQHFGDGTRLSIL.

The CDR3 loop is CASSPSRGTNEQYF. CDR3 nucleotides: TGTGCCAGCAGTCCCTCCCGGGGGACTAACGAGCAGTACTTC. V is TRBV6-2 or TRBV6-3 and J is TRBJ2-7, with TRBD2 identical over 7 bases. J gave up 5 bases and V 5 bases, and 9 bases lay outside the gene matches. Germline CDR1 is MNHEY and CDR2 is SVGEGT. The CDR3 is 14 residues long.

The genes are TRBV27 and TRBJ2-2; D is unclear. The germline V and J ends were trimmed by 0 bases and 4 bases, with 6 bases remaining between them. The CDR3 loop spans 14 amino acids. Per germline, CDR1 MNHEY and CDR2 SMNVEV (reference sequence). CDR3 protein: CASSLSGLTGELFF. DNA for the CDR3: TGTGCCAGCAGTTTATCGGGCCTCACCGGGGAGCTGTTTTTT.

This clonotype was counted at least ten times. The genes are TRBV7-6 and TRBJ2-1; 11 bases fit TRBD2. Per germline, CDR1 SGHVS and CDR2 FNYEAQ. After removal of 5 bases from V and 7 bases from J, the junction contained 10 bases not matched to a gene. The CDR3 contains 16 residues. The CDR3 sequence: CASSRFRVAGGNEQFF. For the CDR3, the DNA is TGTGCCAGCAGCCGCTTCAGAGTAGCGGGGGGGAATGAGCAGTTCTTC.